A selection of T cell receptor beta chains follows, all from one sample in a study of breast tumors, draining lymph nodes, adjacent tissues. TCRdb re-called the multiplex PCR reads through MiXCR, storing one row per CDR3 protein. Among about 270,000 distinct CDR3 sequences listed, 30% were seen once. Sequencing was performed on axillary lymph node tissue. These receptors all stem from a female donor with breast cancer. Some clones in this sample may be carry-over from other donors' samples. The CDR3 runs from the conserved cysteine through the conserved F or W. The D gene is left open where the match is weak. For some rows the clone size is stated as once, few or many, or as a class when expanded; others skip it.

v_gene: TRBV10-1
abundance: .
d_gene: TRBD2
j_gene: TRBJ2-5
CDR3nt: TGTGCCATCAGTGATCAAGGGTCAGCGGGAGGGCCAGAGACCCAGTACTTC
CDR3aa: CAISDQGSAGGPETQYF

v_gene: TRBV6-1
abundance: many
d_gene: TRBD2
j_gene: TRBJ2-5
CDR3nt: TGTGCCAGCAGTGAAGCGCTTGGGGGTACTAGCGGAGGGGTTCAAGAGACCCAGTACTTC
CDR3aa: CASSEALGGTSGGVQETQYF

v_gene: TRBV6-2/TRBV6-3
abundance: few
d_gene: TRBD1
j_gene: TRBJ2-5
CDR3nt: TGTGCCAGCAGGAACAAGGACAGGGGGCATGAAGAGACCCAGTACTTC
CDR3aa: CASRNKDRGHEETQYF

v_gene: TRBV6-5
abundance: .
d_gene: .
j_gene: TRBJ1-2
CDR3nt: TGTGCCAGCGGGCCCTATTCGGGGATTGGCTACACCTTC
CDR3aa: CASGPYSGIGYTF

v_gene: TRBV5-5
abundance: many
d_gene: .
j_gene: TRBJ2-7
CDR3nt: TGTGCCAGCAGCGGGACGGGACACCTCTACGAGCAGTACTTC
CDR3aa: CASSGTGHLYEQYF

v_gene: TRBV20-1
abundance: many
d_gene: .
j_gene: TRBJ2-7
CDR3nt: TGCAGTGCTAGAGTACGGAGAGGAAATTACGAGCAGTACTTC
CDR3aa: CSARVRRGNYEQYF

v_gene: TRBV11-1
abundance: many
d_gene: .
j_gene: TRBJ2-7
CDR3nt: TGTGCCAGCAGTTCCAGACAGGAGGTTATACACGAGCAGTACTTC
CDR3aa: CASSSRQEVIHEQYF

v_gene: TRBV7-2
abundance: many
d_gene: .
j_gene: TRBJ1-3
CDR3nt: TGTGCCAGCAGCTCTCAAGGGGGGAGTAACACCATATATTTT
CDR3aa: CASSSQGGSNTIYF

v_gene: TRBV6-2/TRBV6-3
abundance: few
d_gene: TRBD1
j_gene: TRBJ2-7
CDR3nt: TGTGCCAGCAGCCGCGCTACCGGGACAGGGATCACCGAGCAGTACTTC
CDR3aa: CASSRATGTGITEQYF

v_gene: TRBV7-8
abundance: many
d_gene: .
j_gene: TRBJ2-7
CDR3nt: TGTGCCAGCGTGTCTACTAGCCCCCACGAGCAGTACTTC
CDR3aa: CASVSTSPHEQYF

v_gene: TRBV6-1
abundance: few
d_gene: .
j_gene: TRBJ2-1
CDR3nt: TGTGCCAGCATCGTCAGAAGTTTCCCCGGGGCTGAGCAGTTCTTC
CDR3aa: CASIVRSFPGAEQFF

v_gene: TRBV18
abundance: few
d_gene: TRBD2
j_gene: TRBJ2-3
CDR3nt: TGTGCCAGCTCACGGGAGGGATGGGGCACAGATACGCAGTATTTT
CDR3aa: CASSREGWGTDTQYF

v_gene: TRBV5-1
abundance: many
d_gene: .
j_gene: TRBJ2-1
CDR3nt: TGCGCCAGCAGCTTGGTTTGGAATGAGCAGTTCTTC
CDR3aa: CASSLVWNEQFF

v_gene: TRBV7-3
abundance: many
d_gene: .
j_gene: TRBJ2-3
CDR3nt: TGTGCCAGCAGCTTATTGGTAGCAGGCACAGATACGCAGTATTTT
CDR3aa: CASSLLVAGTDTQYF

v_gene: TRBV7-8
abundance: many
d_gene: TRBD1
j_gene: TRBJ1-2
CDR3nt: TGTGCCAGCAGTTATGGACAGGGGAGTGGCTACACCTTC
CDR3aa: CASSYGQGSGYTF

v_gene: TRBV29-1
abundance: many
d_gene: .
j_gene: TRBJ2-7
CDR3nt: TGCAGCGTTACAGGGAGCTCCTACGAGCAGTACTTC
CDR3aa: CSVTGSSYEQYF

v_gene: TRBV20-1
abundance: many
d_gene: TRBD1
j_gene: TRBJ1-5
CDR3nt: TGCAGTGCTAGAGCACCAGGGGGCATGGGTCAGCCCCAGCATTTT
CDR3aa: CSARAPGGMGQPQHF

v_gene: TRBV7-8
abundance: .
d_gene: TRBD2
j_gene: TRBJ2-7
CDR3nt: TGTGCCAGCAGGGGGGGGGGCGAGCAGTACTTC
CDR3aa: CASRGGGEQYF

v_gene: TRBV12-3/TRBV12-4
abundance: many
d_gene: .
j_gene: TRBJ1-5
CDR3nt: TGTGCCAGCAGTTGGGAGAATCAGCCCCAGCATTTT
CDR3aa: CASSWENQPQHF

v_gene: TRBV12-3/TRBV12-4
abundance: many
d_gene: .
j_gene: TRBJ2-7
CDR3nt: TGTGCCAGCAGTTTGATGCGGGCCAATTCCTACGAGCAGTACTTC
CDR3aa: CASSLMRANSYEQYF

v_gene: TRBV12-3/TRBV12-4
abundance: many
d_gene: TRBD1
j_gene: TRBJ1-2
CDR3nt: TGTGCCAGCAGTTTCGCCCCAGGGGGCGGCGGCTACACCTTC
CDR3aa: CASSFAPGGGGYTF